These 21 T cell receptor beta chains originate from one sample sequenced in a study of radiation and T cells in renal cell carcinoma. This sample's time point: blood 2 weeks post-SBRT. Stated treatment: 15 Gy SBRT to primary tumor, nephrectomy 4 weeks later. TCRdb's copy holds only in-frame clones and misses some; the assay was immunoSEQ multiplex PCR. Of roughly 80,000 clones in the sample, 80% to 90% were seen once. The starting material was blood, obtained from a patient whose treatment included radiotherapy and nephrectomy. These receptors all stem from a woman in her 50s with renal cell carcinoma.

This chain links TRBV4-1 with TRBJ2-4; 7 bases match TRBD1. Germline V gene data show CDR1 as MGHRA and CDR2 as YSYEKL. There are 16 residues in the CDR3. V shed 0 bases and J 0 bases; nucleotides not matched to a gene: 2. The CDR3 protein is CASSQDRGRAKNIQYF. The DNA for the CDR3 is TGCGCCAGCAGCCAAGACAGGGGGAGAGCCAAAAACATTCAGTACTTC.

V gene TRBV7-3 combines with J gene TRBJ2-7; possibly TRBD2 for D (5 bases). Trimming cost V 5 bases and J 5 bases, with 13 bases left between them. Germline V CDR1 and CDR2: SGHTA, FQGTGA. The length of the CDR3 is 13 residues. The DNA for the CDR3 is TGTGCCAGCAGCGAAGGACCGGGGAACGAGCAGTACTTC. Protein sequence: CASSEGPGNEQYF.

The chain is built from TRBV10-1 and TRBJ2-2; 7 bases line up with TRBD1. This CDR3 comprises 17 residues. V lost 0 bases, J lost 6 bases, and 10 bases stayed unmatched. Per germline, CDR1 WNHNN and CDR2 SYGVQD (reference sequence). The CDR3 DNA follows: TGCGCCAGCAGTGAGTCGGGGGAGACAGGGTTAGCCGGGGAGCTGTTTTTT. Its translation is CASSESGETGLAGELFF.

The gene calls are TRBV7-9 and TRBJ1-2; D ambiguous. The germline gives CDR1 SEHNR, CDR2 FQNEAQ (reference sequence). Trimming took 5 bases from V and 5 from J, leaving 9 bases between them. The CDR3 loop spans 12 amino acids. In DNA, the CDR3 is TGTGCCAGCAGCGTCGACAAGTATGGCTACACCTTC. Its translation: CASSVDKYGYTF.

This rearrangement joins TRBV6-5 to TRBJ1-1; no firm D call. CDR1 is MNHEY, CDR2 SVGAGI, per germline. CDR3 length: 13 amino acids. V dropped 6 bases and J dropped 10 bases, with 18 bases sitting between them. CDR3 nucleotide sequence: TGTGCCAGCAGCCCGGTGGGAGGGAGTATAGCTTTCTTT. It is translated as CASSPVGGSIAFF.

V gene TRBV7-9 combines with J gene TRBJ1-2; D gene ambiguous. With 5 bases removed from V and 5 bases from J, the gap between germline ends came to 9 bases. CDR1 SEHNR and CDR2 FQNEAQ come from the germline V gene (reference sequence). The CDR3 runs 12 residues. As DNA, the CDR3 is TGTGCCAGCAGCCCGGACGGATATGGCTACACCTTC. Translating it yields CASSPDGYGYTF.

This clone was recorded a few times. This sequence joins TRBV9 and TRBJ1-3, with 7 bases matching TRBD1. CDR1 and CDR2 (germline): SGDLS, YYNGEE. The V gene end was trimmed by 4 bases and the J gene end by 0 bases; junction bases not matched to a gene: 7. This CDR3 contains 16 residues. CDR3 bases: TGTGCCAGCAGCCCGGGACAGCTGAGCTCTGGAAACACCATATATTTT. Its translation is CASSPGQLSSGNTIYF. Filled out from reference TRBV9 and TRBJ1-3, the complete variable domain reads DSGVTQTPKHLITATGQRVTLRCSPRSGDLSVYWYQQSLDQGLQFLIQYYNGEERAKGNILERFSAQQFPDLHSELNLSSLELGDSALYFCASSPGQLSSGNTIYFGEGSWLTVV.

This clone was detected only once. The V gene is TRBV19, the J gene TRBJ1-4, with D maybe TRBD1 (6 bases). This CDR3 region has 15 residues. Trimming took 4 bases from V and 7 from J, leaving 16 bases between them. CDR1 and CDR2 from the germline V gene are LNHDA and SQIVND (reference sequence). CDR3 in DNA: TGTGCCAGTAGTACGTACGGGGGCTTTTCTGAAAAACTGTTTTTT. Translated: CASSTYGGFSEKLFF.

The chain combines TRBV18 with TRBJ1-3, with a weak D call TRBD1 (6 bases). The CDR3 has 17 residues. V lost 2 bases to trimming and J lost 4 bases, with 18 bases between them. Germline V gene data show CDR1 as KGHSH and CDR2 as LQKENI. The CDR3 nucleotides read TGTGCCAGCTCACCAGTTGGAGTGGGGGGCCGCGGAAACACCATATATTTT. Translating it yields CASSPVGVGGRGNTIYF.

The V and J genes are TRBV6-6 and TRBJ2-2, with 10 bases aligning to TRBD1. This CDR3 spans 14 amino acids. Germline-derived CDR1 and CDR2 are MNHNY and SVGAGI (reference sequence). The ends lost 6 bases at V and 4 bases at J; junction bases unmatched: 2. The CDR3 nucleotides read TGTGCCAGCAGGGGACAGGGGAGCACCGGGGAGCTGTTTTTT. As protein: CASRGQGSTGELFF.

The rearrangement joins TRBV5-1 to TRBJ1-2; D gene uncertain. Germline CDR1 SGHRS, CDR2 YFSETQ. This CDR3 spans 12 amino acids. V was pared by 3 bases and J by 8 bases, with 11 bases between. The CDR3 nucleotides are TGCGCCAGCAGCTCGGGGATGGAAGGCTACACCTTC. Translation gives CASSSGMEGYTF.

V gene TRBV27 combines with J gene TRBJ2-7; 7 nucleotides line up with TRBD1. Germline CDR1 is MNHEY and CDR2 is SMNVEV (reference sequence). V shed 5 bases and J 3 bases; nucleotides not matched to a gene: 10. This CDR3 contains 15 residues. The CDR3 DNA reads as TGTGCCAGCAGTGCCAAGACAGGGAACAACTACGAGCAGTACTTC. Translation gives CASSAKTGNNYEQYF.

The chain uses TRBV4-3 and TRBJ1-2; D call uncertain. Trimming pared 0 bases from V and 0 bases from J, leaving 14 bases between. The CDR3 totals 17 residues. Germline V lookup: CDR1 LGHNA, CDR2 YSLEER. The CDR3 DNA sequence: TGCGCCAGCAGCCAAGACCTTGCATCAGGAGCTAACTATGGCTACACCTTC. Its translation is CASSQDLASGANYGYTF.

J is TRBJ2-1 and V is TRBV10-3, with 15 bases identical to TRBD2. Trimming cost V 6 bases and J 7 bases; bases outside gene matches: 7. The CDR3 is 16 residues long. CDR1 and CDR2 from the germline V gene are ENHRY and SYGVKD. The CDR3, as DNA: TGTGCCATCAGCACGGGACTAGCGGGAGGCCAGAATGAGCAGTTCTTC. Translating gives CAISTGLAGGQNEQFF.

The chain is built from TRBV7-6 and TRBJ2-7; 7 bases map to TRBD1. The CDR3 totals 15 residues. With V trimmed by 1 base and J by 7 bases, 10 bases remained unmatched. CDR1 is SGHVS and CDR2 is FNYEAQ in the germline V gene. CDR3 sequence (DNA): TGTGCCAGCAGCTTAGGAACAGGGGTACGTCAGGAGCAGTACTTC. It translates to CASSLGTGVRQEQYF.

The gene calls are TRBV5-1 and TRBJ2-2; D gene unclear. This CDR3 spans 14 amino acids. Trimming cost V 0 bases and J 7 bases, with 10 bases left between them. Germline V CDR1 and CDR2: SGHRS, YFSETQ. This CDR3 is CASSLAEIGGELFF. The CDR3 DNA reads as TGCGCCAGCAGCTTGGCGGAAATCGGCGGGGAGCTGTTTTTT. The full variable domain, with the rest looked up from reference TRBV5-1 and TRBJ2-2, is KAGVTQTPRYLIKTRGQQVTLSCSPISGHRSVSWYQQTPGQGLQFLFEYFSETQRNKGNFPGRFSGRQFSNSRSEMNVSTLELGDSALYLCASSLAEIGGELFFGEGSRLTVL.

The rearrangement links TRBV4-1 to TRBJ1-6, with 7 positions matching TRBD1. The CDR3 runs 14 residues. CDR1 is MGHRA and CDR2 is YSYEKL in the germline V gene. Germline trimming cut 6 bases from V and 7 bases from J; bases unmatched to any gene: 6. CDR3 region: CASRVGQENSPLHF. For the CDR3, the DNA is TGCGCCAGCAGAGTTGGACAGGAGAATTCACCCCTCCACTTT.

In its sample, this clone was seen a few times. This rearrangement joins TRBV7-9 to TRBJ1-4, with D tentatively TRBD1 (5 bases). The V gene's germline CDR1 is SEHNR and CDR2 FQNEAQ (reference sequence). The CDR3 spans 15 residues. The V end was cut by 5 bases, the J end by 14 bases, with 24 bases between. The CDR3 DNA follows: TGTGCCAGCAGCCCCCGAGGCCGAGGGGTGGGTGATCTGTTTTTT. Amino acid sequence: CASSPRGRGVGDLFF. Looking up the rest from reference TRBV7-9 and TRBJ1-4 gives the full variable domain: DTGVSQNPRHKITKRGQNVTFRCDPISEHNRLYWYRQTLGQGPEFLTYFQNEAQLEKSRLLSDRFSAERPKGSFSTLEIQRTEQGDSAMYLCASSPRGRGVGDLFFGSGTQLSVL.

V gene TRBV27 combines with J gene TRBJ1-4; TRBD1 agrees at 7 bases. This CDR3 region has 14 residues. The V and J ends lost 3 bases and 9 bases, in that order; junction bases with no gene match: 7. Germline V gives CDR1 MNHEY, CDR2 SMNVEV (reference sequence). The chain's CDR3 is CASSFRDSSQKLFF. The CDR3, as DNA: TGTGCCAGCAGTTTCCGGGACAGTAGTCAAAAACTGTTTTTT.

This clone was seen once. As DNA, the CDR3 is TGTGCCAGCAGCTTAGAAGTTTCCCATGAGCAGTTCTTC. Translation gives CASSLEVSHEQFF. The chain couples TRBV7-2 to TRBJ2-1; D remains ambiguous. Trimming left V 1 base short and J 8 bases short, with 9 bases between. Germline assignment: CDR1 SGHTA and CDR2 FQGNSA. CDR3 size: 13 residues. Variable domain in full (rest from reference TRBV7-2 and TRBJ2-1): GAGVSQSPSNKVTEKGKDVELRCDPISGHTALYWYRQSLGQGLEFLIYFQGNSAPDKSGLPSDRFSAERTGGSVSTLTIQRTQQEDSAVYLCASSLEVSHEQFFGPGTRLTVL.

The chain employs TRBV28 and TRBJ1-1; no clear D. CDR3 length equals 14 residues. V shed 2 bases and J shed 1 base, with 8 bases lying between them. From germline, CDR1 is MDHEN and CDR2 SYDVKM. The CDR3, as DNA: TGTGCCAGCAGTTTAGGATTTGAGAACACTGAAGCTTTCTTT. It translates to CASSLGFENTEAFF.